Below, 9 T cell receptor beta chains from the same sample are listed, as sequenced in a study of tumor-infiltrating lymphocytes in primary liver carcinoma. Taking roughly 20-34 mg of unsorted bulk tissue, the authors co-extracted RNA and DNA. Priming with a constant-region primer yielded TCR beta cDNA from 400 to 500 ng total RNA. Library construction for TCR beta comprised three nested multiplex PCR rounds performed with slightly modified ARM-PCR. In the first two PCR rounds, TRBV1-TRBV30 forward primers were paired with a C-beta reverse primer, and each round lasted approximately 10 cycles. TCRdb used MiXCR to reprocess the multiplex PCR reads, holding one entry per CDR3 protein. The table shows tens of thousands of distinct CDR3 sequences, with roughly two thirds occurring only once. Sequenced: liver tumor tissue from sampling region 4. Regarding subset: tumor region T4, right-lateral pole. Every receptor here comes from a man aged 40-50 years with primary liver carcinoma and hepatitis B virus infection.

The rearrangement links TRBV10-3 to TRBJ2-1; D is undetermined. The CDR3 covers 11 residues. V was cut by 3 bases and J by 13 bases, with 10 bases left in between. CDR1 ENHRY and CDR2 SYGVKD come from the germline V gene. This CDR3 is CAISDGIGQFF. The CDR3 DNA is TGTGCCATCAGTGATGGGATAGGTCAGTTCTTC.

This clonotype has ten or more counts. The chain joins TRBV4-2 to TRBJ2-1, with D hard to call. Germline values: CDR1 LGHNA, CDR2 YNFKEQ. V was trimmed by 1 base and J by 7 bases, leaving 2 bases between them. CDR3 length: 11 residues. CDR3 region: CASSQANEQFF. The CDR3 nucleotides read TGTGCCAGCAGCCAAGCTAATGAGCAGTTCTTC.

Points on this clonotype: At one end, the junction sequence differs from germline, possibly due to a read error. The chain has TRBV7-9 and TRBJ2-1; TRBD2 matches at 10 bases. Germline V gene sequence: CDR1 SEHNR, CDR2 FQNEAQ (reference sequence). This CDR3 comprises 18 residues. The CDR3 spells CASSLRLAGEVEGDEQLF. CDR3 DNA: TGTGCCAGCAGCTTACGTCTAGCGGGAGAGGTAGAAGGCGATGAGCAGCTCTTC.

A note on this clonotype: A read error is possible here, since a much larger clone lies one base away. This chain links TRBV5-1 with TRBJ2-5; 8 bases are shared with TRBD2. The CDR3 runs to 17 residues. Unmatched junction bases numbered 11, after V lost 4 bases and J lost 0 bases. The germline V gene encodes CDR1 SGHRS and CDR2 YFSETQ. The chain's CDR3 is CASSVTQLAANQETQYF. CDR3 coding DNA: TGCGCCAGCAGCGTTACCCAACTAGCGGCGAACCAAGAGACCCAGTACTTC.

Of note for this clonotype: The CDR3 carries no conserved terminal phenylalanine or tryptophan, so it likely arises from a read error. The chain couples TRBV6-1 to TRBJ2-7; perhaps D is TRBD1 or TRBD2 (6 bases each). V lost 6 bases to trimming and J lost 6 bases, with 21 bases between them. This CDR3 has 15 amino acids. Germline assignment: CDR1 MNHNS and CDR2 SASEGT. The DNA of the CDR3 is TGTGCCAGCAGCCTGGGGGGCAGTAGCTCCCGCGAGCAGTACATC. It translates to CASSLGGSSSREQYI.

With regard to this clonotype: A junction end diverges from the germline sequence, so it may reflect a read error. V is TRBV11-2 and J is TRBJ2-1; D is undetermined. Germline V gives CDR1 SGHAT, CDR2 FQNNGV. This CDR3 comprises 12 residues. The CDR3 DNA reads as TGTGCCAGCAGTCCCTCCCACATTGAGCAATTCTTC. Its translation is CASSPSHIEQFF.

Notes on this clonotype: A read error is likely, as this CDR3 ends without the conserved phenylalanine or tryptophan. This rearrangement joins TRBV11-2 to TRBJ2-5, with 7 bases that match TRBD1. CDR1 is SGHAT and CDR2 is FQNNGV in the germline V gene. Unmatched junction bases numbered 12, after V lost 6 bases and J lost 2 bases. The CDR3 extends over 16 amino acids. CDR3 sequence reads: CASSVPTGPCQETQYL. CDR3 coding DNA: TGTGCCAGCAGTGTCCCGACAGGGCCTTGTCAAGAGACCCAGTACCTC.

For this clonotype: Possible read error: a much larger clone is one base away. The chain has TRBV10-3 and TRBJ2-1, with D possibly called TRBD1 or TRBD2 (6 bases each). This CDR3 comprises 14 residues. Germline V lookup: CDR1 ENHRY, CDR2 SYGVKD. CDR3: CAIQQGGIYYEQFF. The CDR3 coding sequence is TGCGCCATTCAACAGGGAGGCATTTACTATGAGCAGTTCTTC.

For this clonotype: Relative to the germline gene, one junction end is altered; a read error may explain this. This chain connects TRBV12-3 or TRBV12-4 to TRBJ1-5, with 7 positions matching TRBD1. This CDR3 contains 13 residues. The DNA of the CDR3 is TGTGTCAACAGTTCAGGGATGGGACAGCCTCAGCATTTT. Translation: CVNSSGMGQPQHF.